The 28 T cell receptor beta chains below come from one sample, sequenced in a study of cytomegalovirus exposure and HLA in healthy donors. Use of 60 Vbeta and 13 Jbeta primers characterized the PCR. The repertoire was sequenced with immunoSEQ multiplex PCR; TCRdb's copy has only in-frame clones and lacks some. This sample has 200,000 or so clones, with roughly 85% found just once. Sequencing input: PBMCs. The receptors shown here come from a man between 18 and 29 years old in good health and CMV-seronegative.

This clone has just one count. The V gene is TRBV19, the J gene TRBJ2-2; 9 nucleotides agree with TRBD1. V lost 1 base to trimming and J lost 5 bases; unmatched junction nucleotides: 5. The CDR3 sequence is 16 residues long. Germline loops: CDR1 LNHDA, CDR2 SQIVND (reference sequence). CDR3 amino acids: CASSIGTGGGTGELFF. In nucleotides, the CDR3 is TGTGCCAGTAGTATAGGAACAGGGGGCGGTACCGGGGAGCTGTTTTTT. Using reference TRBV19 and TRBJ2-2 for the parts outside the CDR3, the full variable domain is DGGITQSPKYLFRKEGQNVTLSCEQNLNHDAMYWYRQDPGQGLRLIYYSQIVNDFQKGDIAEGYSVSREKKESFPLTVTSAQKNPTAFYLCASSIGTGGGTGELFFGEGSRLTVL.

Only one count was recorded for this clone. The genes are TRBV30 and TRBJ1-2; TRBD1 aligns across 7 bases. CDR3 length equals 13 residues. V lost 4 bases and J lost 4; bases outside the gene matches: 6. CDR1 and CDR2 from the germline V gene are GTSNPN and SVGIG (reference sequence). Here the CDR3 reads CAWTVQGSYGYTF. CDR3 sequence (DNA): TGTGCCTGGACCGTACAGGGGAGCTATGGCTACACCTTC.

This clone showed up just once. The chain is built from TRBV10-3 and TRBJ2-1; the match to TRBD1 covers 7 bases. Germline V gene data show CDR1 as ENHRY and CDR2 as SYGVKD. V gave up 2 bases and J gave up 12 bases; unmatched junction bases: 10. The CDR3 is made up of 14 amino acids. The CDR3 DNA sequence: TGTGCCATCAGTGAGGGGACAGTCGTATCCTCGCAGTTCTTC. Translating it yields CAISEGTVVSSQFF.

Here the CDR3 DNA reads TGTGCCTGGAGTGTACAGGGCAGGGGGAACACCGGGGAGCTGTTTTTT. It is translated as CAWSVQGRGNTGELFF. The chain recombines TRBV30 with TRBJ2-2, with a possible D match to TRBD1 (6 bases). This CDR3 is built from 16 residues. The germline CDR1 and CDR2 sequences are GTSNPN and SVGIG (reference sequence). Trimming took 0 bases from V and 1 from J, leaving 12 bases between them.

The chain has TRBV7-9 and TRBJ2-7, with D perhaps matching TRBD1 (5 bases). CDR3 length: 14 residues. Germline CDR1 SEHNR, CDR2 FQNEAQ (reference sequence). V lost 0 bases to trimming and J lost 3 bases, with 9 bases between them. The CDR3 is CASSLAPDSYEQYF. CDR3 coding DNA: TGTGCCAGCAGCTTAGCCCCCGACAGCTACGAGCAGTACTTC.

V is TRBV9 and J is TRBJ1-2; maybe TRBD1 (6 bases). The germline V and J ends were trimmed by 5 bases and 4 bases, with 27 bases remaining between them. Per the germline V gene, CDR1 is SGDLS and CDR2 is YYNGEE. The CDR3 loop spans 18 amino acids. CDR3 region: CASRAIETGSLALYGYTF. The CDR3 region has the DNA TGTGCCAGCAGAGCCATTGAAACAGGGTCCCTCGCCCTCTATGGCTACACCTTC.

The rearrangement joins TRBV7-8 to TRBJ1-1, with TRBD1 matching 8 bases. The germline V gene encodes CDR1 SGHVS and CDR2 FQNEAQ. This CDR3 is built from 18 residues. The V segment lost 5 bases and the J segment 0 bases; nucleotides outside the gene matches: 14. The DNA for the CDR3 is TGTGCCAGCAGCCGACTGGGCAGGGGGCGCGGAATGAACACTGAAGCTTTCTTT. Its protein product is CASSRLGRGRGMNTEAFF.

The chain joins TRBV27 to TRBJ1-2, with TRBD1 matching over 8 bases. The CDR3 consists of 16 residues. The ends lost 1 base at V and 3 bases at J; junction bases unmatched: 7. Germline values: CDR1 MNHEY, CDR2 SMNVEV (reference sequence). The CDR3 nucleotides read TGTGCCAGCAGTTTATTCCCCGGACAGGGATACTATGGCTACACCTTC. It codes for CASSLFPGQGYYGYTF.

This clone was counted a few times. CDR3 nucleotides: TGCGCCAGCAGCTTGGGCAGACTCGGGGAGCAGTACTTC. Translating gives CASSLGRLGEQYF. V is TRBV5-1 and J is TRBJ2-7, with D hard to call. Germline V gene data show CDR1 as SGHRS and CDR2 as YFSETQ. The CDR3 consists of 13 residues. Trimming removed 0 bases at V and 7 bases at J, with 11 bases between.

This rearrangement joins TRBV5-1 to TRBJ2-1; 10 nucleotides line up with TRBD1. Losses at the gene ends were 3 bases for V and 2 bases for J; bases not matched to a gene: 5. Germline CDR1 SGHRS, CDR2 YFSETQ. This CDR3 is 16 amino acids long. CDR3 in amino acids: CASSSGTGEAYNEQFF. The DNA for the CDR3 is TGCGCCAGCAGCTCCGGGACAGGGGAAGCCTACAATGAGCAGTTCTTC.

V and J are TRBV27 and TRBJ1-5; D possibly corresponds to TRBD1 (5 bases). This CDR3 region has 14 residues. Germline assignment: CDR1 MNHEY and CDR2 SMNVEV (reference sequence). V was shortened by 4 bases and J by 6 bases, with 13 bases between the two germline ends. The CDR3 region has the DNA TGTGCCAGCAGTTCAGTGGGGGGGTTTCAGCCCCAGCATTTT. Residues: CASSSVGGFQPQHF.

The chain combines TRBV29-1 with TRBJ2-7; 9 bases align to TRBD2. The CDR3 runs to 15 residues. Germline values: CDR1 SQVTM, CDR2 ANQGSEA. V shed 1 base and J 4 bases; nucleotides not matched to a gene: 8. The CDR3 is CSVEVLAGGLYEQYF. In DNA form, the CDR3 reads TGCAGCGTTGAAGTGTTGGCGGGGGGGCTATACGAGCAGTACTTC.

The V call is TRBV4-2, the J call TRBJ1-2; 10 bases are a match to TRBD1. Looked up from germline, CDR1 is LGHNA and CDR2 is YNFKEQ. This CDR3 comprises 17 residues. The V gene end was trimmed by 3 bases and the J gene end by 2 bases; junction bases not matched to a gene: 9. This CDR3 is CASSHLFRDRGNYGYTF. The CDR3 coding sequence is TGTGCCAGCAGCCACCTCTTCCGGGACAGGGGAAACTATGGCTACACCTTC.

The V gene is TRBV6-5, the J gene TRBJ1-6; D unresolved. The CDR3 contains 14 residues. V lost 5 bases to trimming and J lost 6 bases, with 11 bases between them. CDR1 and CDR2 (germline): MNHEY, SVGAGI. This CDR3 is CASSVREINSPLHF. The CDR3 DNA reads TGTGCCAGCAGTGTACGCGAAATTAATTCACCCCTCCACTTT.

This chain joins TRBV12-5 and TRBJ2-2, with 9 bases matching TRBD2. This CDR3 is 16 amino acids long. Per the germline V gene, CDR1 is LGHNT and CDR2 is FRNRAP. The V segment lost 1 base and the J segment 4 bases; nucleotides outside the gene matches: 4. The CDR3 nucleotides read TGTGCTAGTGGTTTGGGGAGAGCGGGGGGCACCGGGGAGCTGTTTTTT. Translated: CASGLGRAGGTGELFF.

In the case of this clone: This CDR3 is also generated by other DNA sequences in the sample. The chain combines TRBV10-3 with TRBJ1-3, with D possibly being TRBD1 (5 bases). The germline V and J ends were trimmed by 0 bases and 4 bases, with 10 bases remaining between them. This CDR3 is built from 15 residues. CDR1 is ENHRY and CDR2 is SYGVKD in the germline V gene. The DNA of the CDR3 is TGTGCCATCAGTGAGTCTCGGGGGTCGGGAAACACCATATATTTT. This gives the protein CAISESRGSGNTIYF.

A few counts support this clone. The chain joins TRBV2 to TRBJ1-4; TRBD1 aligns across 9 bases. The CDR3 extends over 14 amino acids. The V segment lost 6 bases and the J segment 6 bases; nucleotides outside the gene matches: 5. The germline V gene has CDR1 SNHLY and CDR2 FYNNEI. CDR3 region: CASRGTGSHEKLFF. CDR3 nucleotides: TGTGCCAGCAGAGGGACAGGGTCTCATGAAAAACTGTTTTTT.

This chain connects TRBV6-5 to TRBJ2-5; 7 bases match TRBD2. The CDR3 covers 14 residues. The V gene end was trimmed by 2 bases and the J gene end by 4 bases; junction bases not matched to a gene: 4. Germline CDR1 reads MNHEY; CDR2 reads SVGAGI. CDR3 DNA: TGTGCCAGCAGTTACGGGGGGAGGGGAGAGACCCAGTACTTC. Amino acids: CASSYGGRGETQYF.

This clone was observed a single time. V is TRBV7-2 and J is TRBJ1-1; maybe TRBD1 (6 bases). V lost 10 bases and J lost 1, with 13 bases in between. The CDR3 contains 13 residues. Per germline, CDR1 SGHTA and CDR2 FQGNSA. CDR3 bases: TGTGCCATCGGGGACAATTCGAACACTGAAGCTTTCTTT. Its protein is CAIGDNSNTEAFF.

The chain recombines TRBV5-1 with TRBJ1-1; 9 bases match TRBD1. The CDR3 runs 16 residues. V dropped 0 bases and J dropped 2; count of bases not matched to a gene: 5. The germline gives CDR1 SGHRS, CDR2 YFSETQ. This CDR3 is CASSLGPTGGNTEAFF. The CDR3 region has the DNA TGCGCCAGCAGCTTGGGGCCGACAGGGGGAAACACTGAAGCTTTCTTT.

This clone has only one observation. This chain links TRBV7-2 with TRBJ1-5; D possibly corresponds to TRBD1 (5 bases). The CDR3 extends over 15 amino acids. The V and J ends lost 5 bases and 2 bases respectively, with 13 bases between them. CDR1 is SGHTA and CDR2 is FQGNSA in the germline V gene. Here the CDR3 reads CASSPGGFGNQPQHF. CDR3 nucleotides: TGTGCCAGCAGCCCGGGGGGATTCGGCAATCAGCCCCAGCATTTT.

The table lists this clone with a count of one. This chain uses TRBV27 with TRBJ1-2; D is unclear. The germline gives CDR1 MNHEY, CDR2 SMNVEV (reference sequence). V was trimmed by 1 base and J by 0 bases, leaving 9 bases between them. This CDR3 region has 15 residues. In DNA, the CDR3 is TGTGCCAGCAGTTTATTAACGGGAACTAACTATGGCTACACCTTC. This sequence encodes CASSLLTGTNYGYTF.

The rearrangement uses TRBV27 and TRBJ2-3; 7 nucleotides align to TRBD2. The junction had 7 bases not matched to a gene; V was cut back by 6 bases and J by 1 base. The CDR3 spans 15 residues. Germline V CDR1 and CDR2: MNHEY, SMNVEV (reference sequence). The CDR3 here is CASRPGGRGTDTQYF. The CDR3 DNA sequence: TGTGCCAGCAGACCGGGGGGACGCGGCACAGATACGCAGTATTTT.

Only a few counts were recorded for this clone. CDR3 loop: CASRTERGTSRLDYGYTF. The DNA for the CDR3 is TGTGCAAGTCGCACAGAACGGGGGACGAGTAGGTTGGACTATGGCTACACCTTC. This chain links TRBV12-2 with TRBJ1-2. TRBV12-2 is a pseudogene locus. There are 18 residues in the CDR3.

The count of this clone is one. V usage is TRBV7-8 and J usage is TRBJ1-4; 7 bases fit TRBD1. V trimming: 0 bases; J trimming: 8 bases; junction bases outside the gene matches: 12. CDR3 size: 17 residues. Per germline, CDR1 SGHVS and CDR2 FQNEAQ. The CDR3 protein is CASSLAGNRGVGEKLFF. The DNA for the CDR3 is TGTGCCAGCAGCTTAGCGGGGAACAGGGGAGTGGGAGAAAAACTGTTTTTT.

The chain couples TRBV29-1 to TRBJ2-1; 8 nucleotides align to TRBD2. Germline V gene data show CDR1 as SQVTM and CDR2 as ANQGSEA. This CDR3 contains 12 residues. Germline trimming cut 8 bases from V and 6 bases from J; bases unmatched to any gene: 6. CDR3 residues: CSPERGFNEQFF. DNA of the CDR3: TGCAGCCCCGAGCGGGGGTTCAATGAGCAGTTCTTC.

The chain combines TRBV19 with TRBJ2-6; D is perhaps TRBD2 (8 bases). CDR1 and CDR2 (germline): LNHDA, SQIVND (reference sequence). The CDR3 is made up of 18 amino acids. V was pared by 8 bases and J by 2 bases, with 22 bases between. CDR3 residues: CASLSGTALPTGANVLTF. The CDR3 region has the DNA TGTGCCAGTCTTAGCGGGACAGCCCTACCGACTGGGGCCAACGTCCTGACTTTC. The full variable domain, with the rest looked up from reference TRBV19 and TRBJ2-6, is DGGITQSPKYLFRKEGQNVTLSCEQNLNHDAMYWYRQDPGQGLRLIYYSQIVNDFQKGDIAEGYSVSREKKESFPLTVTSAQKNPTAFYLCASLSGTALPTGANVLTFGAGSRLTVL.

The J gene is TRBJ2-7, the V gene TRBV7-6; D is possibly TRBD2 (5 bases). The V gene's germline CDR1 is SGHVS and CDR2 FNYEAQ. The CDR3 is 16 amino acids. V dropped 1 base and J dropped 5 bases, with 18 bases sitting between them. Written as DNA, the CDR3 is TGTGCCAGCAGCTTAGGGTCAGGCAGCGGCCTAAACGAGCAGTACTTC. Protein sequence: CASSLGSGSGLNEQYF.